The clone carrying this T cell receptor (beta chain) was detected a few times. Its antigen remains unidentified. A junction boundary mismatches the germline segment, possibly from a read error. These data belong to a study of response to subunit inactivated influenza vaccine. Germline-derived CDR1 and CDR2 are SGHTA and FQGNSA. This CDR3 contains 13 residues. Study outcomes and limitations: Authors suggested that a seasonal influenza vaccination recruits few new T cells each time.

TCRdb reprocessed the RT-PCR reads with MiXCR, giving one entry per CDR3 protein. The table lists hundreds of thousands of distinct CDR3 sequences, around a sixth of them singletons, with approximately 11% in the top ten. The sample was PBMCs from blood, taken less than 6 days after vaccination. The chain is built from TRBV7-2 and TRBJ2-7; 12 nucleotides line up with TRBD1. The receptor was isolated from a man in his fifties or sixties who received an inactivated influenza vaccine. Here the CDR3 reads CASSKTGTGGLNF. The CDR3 region has the DNA TGTGCCAGCAGCAAGACCGGGACAGGGGGCCTGAACTTC.